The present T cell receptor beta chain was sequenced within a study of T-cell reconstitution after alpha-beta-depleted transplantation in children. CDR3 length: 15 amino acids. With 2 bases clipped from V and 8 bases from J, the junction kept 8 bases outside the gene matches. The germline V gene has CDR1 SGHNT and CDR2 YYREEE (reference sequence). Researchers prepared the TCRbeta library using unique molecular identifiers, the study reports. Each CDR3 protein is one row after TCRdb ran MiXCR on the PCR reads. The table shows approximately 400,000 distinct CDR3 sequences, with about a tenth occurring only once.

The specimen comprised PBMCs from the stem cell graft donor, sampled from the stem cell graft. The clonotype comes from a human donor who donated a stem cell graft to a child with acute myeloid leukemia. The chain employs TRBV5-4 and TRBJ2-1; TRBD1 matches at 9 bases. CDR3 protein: CASSFGTGSQYEQFF. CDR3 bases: TGTGCCAGCAGCTTCGGGACAGGGAGTCAATATGAGCAGTTCTTC.